These 19 T cell receptor beta chains originate from one sample sequenced in a study of Graves' ophthalmopathy and Graves' hyperthyroidism (dated by TCRdb to the late 2010s). Sequenced using an Illumina HiSeq 2000. For repertoire sequencing, the TCR beta CDR3 regions were amplified from RNA transcripts. The first round of RT-PCR was done with HTBI primers and the Qiagen OneStep RT-PCR kit, and was followed by a second round of multiplex PCR, then size selection and purification. TCRdb took the public reads, trimmed them with fastp at Q25, ran MiXCR for clone calling and kept in-frame beta chains. Records with the same CDR3 protein are collapsed into one entry carrying the most frequent genes and DNA. This sample holds hundreds of thousands of distinct CDR3 sequences; around a fifth were observed only once. 7.1% of the sample is held by the ten biggest clonotypes. Sequenced sample: peripheral blood. The receptors come from a woman aged 18-30 years with stable Graves' hyperthyroidism. Some clones in this sample may be carry-over from other donors' samples. Donor details come from another sample of the same person, matched by shared clones.

The rearrangement uses TRBV6-2 or TRBV6-3 and TRBJ1-1, with unresolved D. The CDR3 spans 13 residues. The V gene's germline CDR1 is MNHEY and CDR2 SVGEGT. V lost 0 bases and J lost 7, with 9 bases in between. The CDR3 here is CASSYSILVEAFF. CDR3 nucleotides: TGTGCCAGCAGTTACTCGATTCTTGTTGAAGCTTTCTTT.

This clonotype was counted many times. In DNA form, the CDR3 reads TGTGCCAGCAGCTTACCCCGCTTTTTGTCCACTGGCTACACCTTC. Translating gives CASSLPRFLSTGYTF. The chain has TRBV7-6 and TRBJ1-2; no clear D gene. The CDR3 is 15 amino acids. In germline, CDR1 is SGHVS, CDR2 FNYEAQ. V lost 2 bases and J lost 7, with 17 bases in between.

This clonotype was detected ten times or more. The J gene is TRBJ2-5, the V gene TRBV3-1, with D perhaps TRBD2 (5 bases). This CDR3 contains 16 residues. Deletions cut 1 base from V and 5 bases from J, with 17 bases between. Germline CDR1 is LGHDT and CDR2 is YNNKEL (reference sequence). For the CDR3, the DNA is TGTGCCAGCAGCCAAGGGAGGCGTCCACTTTTGGAGACCCAGTACTTC. Protein: CASSQGRRPLLETQYF.

The chain is built from TRBV27 and TRBJ2-2; the match to TRBD2 covers 10 bases. CDR1 and CDR2 (germline): MNHEY, SMNVEV (reference sequence). V lost 4 bases, J lost 7 bases, and 6 bases stayed unmatched. This CDR3 spans 15 amino acids. Written as DNA, the CDR3 is TGTGCCAGCAGTTCCGTAGCGGGAGGAGTCGGGGAGCTGTTTTTT. Translation: CASSSVAGGVGELFF.

The V call is TRBV20-1, the J call TRBJ1-5; the D is unclear. This CDR3 has 13 amino acids. Between the trimmed V and J ends, which lost 1 base and 4 bases, there was a span of 8 bases. Germline V gene lookup returns CDR1 DFQATT and CDR2 SNEGSKA (reference sequence). CDR3 loop: CSARAHDNQPQHF. The CDR3 DNA reads as TGCAGTGCTAGAGCTCACGATAATCAGCCCCAGCATTTT.

This clonotype was observed at least ten times. This chain uses TRBV6-2 or TRBV6-3 with TRBJ1-1, with TRBD1 matching 8 bases. There are 17 residues in the CDR3. V shed 5 bases, J shed 6 bases, and the junction held 17 bases outside the gene matches. Germline V gene lookup returns CDR1 MNHEY and CDR2 SVGEGT. CDR3: CASSPGWDRKMGSEAFF. The CDR3 DNA is TGTGCCAGCAGTCCCGGGTGGGACAGGAAAATGGGTTCTGAAGCTTTCTTT.

The V and J genes are TRBV19 and TRBJ1-5; D gene uncertain. Germline CDR1 is LNHDA and CDR2 is SQIVND (reference sequence). The V gene lost 3 bases and the J gene lost 5 bases, with 14 bases spanning the gap. This CDR3 region has 15 residues. The CDR3 bases are TGTGCCAGTAGTATTAGGTATGTTACTGATCAGCCCCAGCATTTT. It specifies CASSIRYVTDQPQHF.

The table lists this clonotype with many counts. The gene calls are TRBV5-1 and TRBJ1-2; no reliable D call. The ends were cut back, 5 bases at V and 0 bases at J, with 11 bases in the middle. Germline V gene lookup returns CDR1 SGHRS and CDR2 YFSETQ. This CDR3 region has 14 residues. The chain's CDR3 is CASRTSVANYGYTF. CDR3 in DNA: TGCGCCAGCAGAACTTCAGTGGCTAACTATGGCTACACCTTC.

The chain combines TRBV12-3 or TRBV12-4 with TRBJ1-2; no firm D call. V was pared by 5 bases and J by 4 bases, with 14 bases between. The CDR3 length is 14 residues. CDR3 sequence (DNA): TGTGCCAGCAGTATTGACCTGCCCTCCTATGGCTACACCTTC. Protein: CASSIDLPSYGYTF.

The chain couples TRBV6-1 to TRBJ1-6; 10 nucleotides match TRBD1. J lost 4 bases, V lost 4 bases, and 1 base had no gene match. Germline assignment: CDR1 MNHNS and CDR2 SASEGT. The CDR3 contains 15 residues. CDR3 protein: CASSVGQGYNSPLHF. For the CDR3, the DNA is TGTGCCAGCAGTGTGGGACAGGGGTATAATTCACCCCTCCACTTT.

The chain uses TRBV7-9 and TRBJ1-2; D gene unclear. V was trimmed by 2 bases and J by 4 bases, leaving 11 bases between them. This CDR3 region has 14 residues. Germline CDR1 reads SEHNR; CDR2 reads FQNEAQ (reference sequence). CDR3 sequence: CASSLIAGGYGYTF. CDR3 nucleotide sequence: TGTGCCAGCAGCTTAATAGCAGGCGGCTATGGCTACACCTTC.

This clonotype was detected ten times or more. The V call is TRBV20-1, the J call TRBJ2-7; the D gene is possibly TRBD1 (6 bases). This CDR3 spans 13 amino acids. Germline V gene lookup returns CDR1 DFQATT and CDR2 SNEGSKA (reference sequence). The V end lost 6 bases, the J end lost 2 bases, and 14 bases lay between the germline ends. The CDR3 sequence: CSARTVITYEQYF. CDR3 coding DNA: TGCAGTGCAAGGACAGTGATCACCTACGAGCAGTACTTC.

This clonotype came up many times. This chain connects TRBV6-5 to TRBJ2-7; D remains unclear. The CDR3 is 13 amino acids. The germline gives CDR1 MNHEY, CDR2 SVGAGI. With 6 bases removed from V and 5 bases from J, the gap between germline ends came to 14 bases. CDR3 DNA sequence: TGTGCCAGCAGCTTTTCTCTGAAGAACGAGCAGTACTTC. This translates into CASSFSLKNEQYF.

The table lists this clonotype with many counts. This chain uses TRBV4-3 with TRBJ2-5; D gene unclear. CDR1 is LGHNA and CDR2 is YSLEER in the germline V gene. The CDR3 sequence is 14 residues long. V was clipped by 2 bases and J by 6 bases, with 13 bases between them. The CDR3: CASSQTTSQKTQYF. The CDR3 DNA reads as TGCGCCAGCAGCCAAACGACAAGCCAGAAGACCCAGTACTTC.

This clonotype was seen ten or more times. This chain uses TRBV20-1 with TRBJ1-1; D is ambiguous. The CDR3 runs to 13 residues. V dropped 3 bases and J dropped 0 bases, with 8 bases sitting between them. CDR1 is DFQATT and CDR2 is SNEGSKA in the germline V gene (reference sequence). CDR3 DNA: TGCAGTGCTAGGAGAGAGATGAACACTGAAGCTTTCTTT. It translates to CSARREMNTEAFF.

This clonotype was seen repeatedly, ten times or more. CDR3 in amino acids: CASSYSRRERYSNQPQHF. The CDR3 nucleotides read TGTGCCAGCAGTTACTCGCGGAGGGAGAGATATAGCAATCAGCCCCAGCATTTT. This sequence joins TRBV6-2 or TRBV6-3 and TRBJ1-5; no reliable D call. The CDR3 contains 18 residues. CDR1 and CDR2 (germline): MNHEY, SVGEGT. Trimming cost V 0 bases and J 0 bases, with 15 bases left between them.

This clonotype was found many times. The chain is built from TRBV5-1 and TRBJ1-2; D is undetermined. The CDR3 is 13 amino acids. The germline CDR1 and CDR2 sequences are SGHRS and YFSETQ. Trimming shortened V by 0 bases and J by 4 bases, and 7 bases separated the two germline ends. CDR3 bases: TGCGCCAGCAGCTTGGGGAAACTCTATGGCTACACCTTC. Translation gives CASSLGKLYGYTF. The full variable domain, rest sourced from reference TRBV5-1 and TRBJ1-2, is KAGVTQTPRYLIKTRGQQVTLSCSPISGHRSVSWYQQTPGQGLQFLFEYFSETQRNKGNFPGRFSGRQFSNSRSEMNVSTLELGDSALYLCASSLGKLYGYTFGSGTRLTVV.

V usage is TRBV11-1 and J usage is TRBJ1-5, with D possibly matching TRBD1 (5 bases). Germline V gives CDR1 SGHAT, CDR2 FQDESV (reference sequence). The CDR3 sequence is 18 residues long. The V and J ends lost 0 bases and 2 bases respectively, with 17 bases between them. The CDR3 reads CASSLAPPGRGGNQPQHF. The CDR3 bases are TGTGCCAGCAGCTTAGCGCCTCCAGGGAGAGGAGGCAATCAGCCCCAGCATTTT.

The chain is built from TRBV7-2 and TRBJ2-7, with D possibly being TRBD2 (6 bases). The CDR3 has 15 amino acids. Per germline, CDR1 SGHTA and CDR2 FQGNSA. Trimming cost V 0 bases and J 3 bases, with 12 bases left between them. The CDR3 here is CASSLASGGNYEQYF. CDR3 coding DNA: TGTGCCAGCAGCTTAGCGTCTGGAGGGAACTACGAGCAGTACTTC.